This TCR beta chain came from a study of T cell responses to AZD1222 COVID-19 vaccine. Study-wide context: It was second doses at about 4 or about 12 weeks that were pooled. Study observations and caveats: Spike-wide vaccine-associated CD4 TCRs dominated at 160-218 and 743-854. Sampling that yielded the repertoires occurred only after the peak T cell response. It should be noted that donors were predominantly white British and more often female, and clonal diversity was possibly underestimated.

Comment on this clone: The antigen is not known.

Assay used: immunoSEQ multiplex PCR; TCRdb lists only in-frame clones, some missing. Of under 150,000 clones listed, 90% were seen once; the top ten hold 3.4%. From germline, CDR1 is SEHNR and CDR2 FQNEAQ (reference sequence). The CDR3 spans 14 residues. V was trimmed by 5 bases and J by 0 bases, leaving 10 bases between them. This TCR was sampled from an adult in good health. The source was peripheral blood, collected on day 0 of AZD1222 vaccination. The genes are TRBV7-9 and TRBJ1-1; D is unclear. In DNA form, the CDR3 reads TGTGCCAGCAGCCCTCCTATTGTGAACACTGAAGCTTTCTTT. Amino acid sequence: CASSPPIVNTEAFF.